The sequence of this T cell receptor (beta chain) was determined in a study of T cell clones after liver transplantation (dated by TCRdb to the late 2010s). Regarding the complete study: ITN030ST, the source of the samples, was a randomized trial that attempted immunosuppression withdrawal within 2 years of liver transplantation. Of the eight recipients, a few were HCV-positive, while the remaining recipients had been transplanted for non-autoimmune, non-viral indications. A cohort of 8 liver transplant recipients was studied, of whom 3 were classified as tolerant and 5 as non-tolerant. Blood samples were taken pre-transplant, pre-randomization before withdrawal, and post-randomization after full withdrawal or failed withdrawal. Tolerance meant complete immunosuppression withdrawal for at least one year without liver enzymes rising beyond twice the upper limit of normal. Donor-reactive T cell clones were identified using TCRbeta sequencing after a pre-transplant mixed lymphocyte reaction and were then followed in post-transplant blood. Until randomization at 12-24 months post-transplant, subjects were given standard immunosuppression, with no induction therapy. As an antigen-independent comparator for donor-reactive sequences, third party-reactive TCRbeta sequences were also identified from pre-transplant MLRs.

Sample time point, as interpreted from the label and publication: pre-transplant. Unstimulated PBMCs, after thawing, were stained for CD3, CD4 and CD8 and then FACS-sorted into CD3+CD4+ and CD3+CD8+ populations. Each of the 8 studied subjects was randomized to immunosuppression withdrawal. Genomic DNA was isolated with the Qiagen DNeasy Blood and Tissue Kit. Results the study describes overall, beyond this receptor: Donor-reactive sequences decreased more than third party-reactive sequences, which suggests partial antigen-specific deletion that was not related to withdrawal success. In most of the 8 subjects, regardless of tolerance or HCV status, circulating donor-reactive CD4 TCRbeta sequences dropped significantly post-transplant. Because no allograft tissue specimens were available, donor-reactive T cells may have migrated into the graft instead of being deleted. When repertoire turnover was accounted for, significantly reduced detection of donor-reactive sequences was found in 7 of 8 subjects for CD4 and in 8 of 8 subjects for CD8. Conclusions were preliminary, limited by small, heterogeneous patient numbers and non-standardized post-transplant time points. Low numbers of available donor cells limited the measurable donor-reactive repertoire in a couple of subjects.

CDR1 and CDR2 are read off the germline V gene (reference sequence) as LNHNV and YYDKDF. From cysteine to phenylalanine, the CDR3 is 15 amino acids long. Only the CDR3 portion is preserved as DNA: 45 bases, with reading frame beginning at the first base. Relative to germline, V is 1 base shorter and J is 2 bases shorter, with 11 bases between their ends. This clone was detected only once. Its antigen has not been determined. No much larger clone is present one base from it, and per-base qualities are unavailable. High-throughput TCRbeta CDR3 sequencing of frozen genomic DNA was performed by immunoSEQ, with PCR amplification, mapping, bias correction and internal controls included. As for the authors' bioinformatics: Productive rearrangements were kept, and unique TCRbeta sequences were defined by CDR3 nucleotide sequence plus V and J gene. For classification of a sequence as donor-reactive, at least 5-fold expansion in CFSE-low cells relative to unstimulated pre-transplant cells and a frequency of at least 0.01% were required. Minimum frequency thresholds were set for each subject based on the unstimulated sample with the lowest template count, ensuring at least 90% detection power. Jensen-Shannon divergence between the top 1000 TCRbeta sequences post- versus pre-transplant served as the measure of repertoire turnover. Changes in detection of donor-reactive sequences were tested with two-sided Fisher's exact tests. The source is immuneACCESS, and TCRdb retained only in-frame sequences with V and J called. Part of the clones is not carried over; for the studies checked, unresolved V genes explain less than half of this, and the remainder is unexplained. The V and J calls and the clone size are those of that table, but D and trimming were determined from the DNA. For this sample there are roughly 50,000 clones; about 88% appear just once. Around 8.5% of the sample comes from the top ten.

The material was CD4+ T cells from blood, obtained before liver transplant. The receptor comes from a human donor who received a liver transplant. The chain was built from TRBV15 and TRBJ1-2; the D region possibly corresponds to TRBD1 (5 bases align). The DNA sequence follows: TGTGCCACCAGCAGAGTAAAGGACACCAACTATGGCTACACCTTC. This gives the protein CATSRVKDTNYGYTF.